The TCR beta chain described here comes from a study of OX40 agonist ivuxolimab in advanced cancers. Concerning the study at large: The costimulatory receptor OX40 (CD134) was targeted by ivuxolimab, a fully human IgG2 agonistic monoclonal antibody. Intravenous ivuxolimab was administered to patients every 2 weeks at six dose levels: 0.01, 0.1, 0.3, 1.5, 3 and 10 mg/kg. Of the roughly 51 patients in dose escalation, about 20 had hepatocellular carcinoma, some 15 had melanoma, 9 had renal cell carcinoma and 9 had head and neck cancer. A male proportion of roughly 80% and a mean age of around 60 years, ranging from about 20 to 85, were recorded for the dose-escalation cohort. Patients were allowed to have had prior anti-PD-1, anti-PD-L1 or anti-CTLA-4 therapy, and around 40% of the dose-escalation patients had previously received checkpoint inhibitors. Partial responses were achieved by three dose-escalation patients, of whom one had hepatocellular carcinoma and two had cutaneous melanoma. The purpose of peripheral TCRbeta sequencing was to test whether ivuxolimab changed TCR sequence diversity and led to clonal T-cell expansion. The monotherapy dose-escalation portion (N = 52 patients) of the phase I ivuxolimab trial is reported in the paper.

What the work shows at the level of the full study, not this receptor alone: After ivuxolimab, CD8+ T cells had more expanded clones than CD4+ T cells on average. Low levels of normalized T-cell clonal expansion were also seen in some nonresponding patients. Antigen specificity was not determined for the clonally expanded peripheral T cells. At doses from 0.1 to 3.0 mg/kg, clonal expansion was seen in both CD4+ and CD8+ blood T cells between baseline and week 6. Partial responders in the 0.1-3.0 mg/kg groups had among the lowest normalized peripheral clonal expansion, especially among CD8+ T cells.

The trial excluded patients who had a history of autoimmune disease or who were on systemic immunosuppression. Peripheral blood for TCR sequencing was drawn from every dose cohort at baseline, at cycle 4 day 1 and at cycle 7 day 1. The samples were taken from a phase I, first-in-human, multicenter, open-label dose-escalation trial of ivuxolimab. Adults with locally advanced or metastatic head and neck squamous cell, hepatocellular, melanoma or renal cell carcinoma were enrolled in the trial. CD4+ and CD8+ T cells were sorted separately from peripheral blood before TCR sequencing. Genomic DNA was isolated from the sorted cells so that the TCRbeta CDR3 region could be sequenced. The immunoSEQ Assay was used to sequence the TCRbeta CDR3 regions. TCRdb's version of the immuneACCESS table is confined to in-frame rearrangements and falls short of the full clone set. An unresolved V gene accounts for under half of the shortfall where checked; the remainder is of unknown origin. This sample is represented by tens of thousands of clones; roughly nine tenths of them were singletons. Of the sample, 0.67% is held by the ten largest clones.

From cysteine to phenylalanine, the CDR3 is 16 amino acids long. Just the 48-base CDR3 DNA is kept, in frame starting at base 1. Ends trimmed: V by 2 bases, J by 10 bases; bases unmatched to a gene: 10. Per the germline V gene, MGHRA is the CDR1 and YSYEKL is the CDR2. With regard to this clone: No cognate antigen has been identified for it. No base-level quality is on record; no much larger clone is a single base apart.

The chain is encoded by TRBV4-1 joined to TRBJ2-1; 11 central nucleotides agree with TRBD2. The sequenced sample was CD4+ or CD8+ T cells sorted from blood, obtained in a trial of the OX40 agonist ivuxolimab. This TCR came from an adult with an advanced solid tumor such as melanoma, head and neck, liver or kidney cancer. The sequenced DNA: TGCGCCAGCAGCCAACTACCGGGACTAGCGGCCGGGGAGCAGTTCTTC. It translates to CASSQLPGLAAGEQFF.